A selection of T cell receptor beta chains follows, all from one sample in a study of T cell responses to AZD1222 COVID-19 vaccine. Assay: immunoSEQ multiplex PCR; the TCRdb copy retains only in-frame clones and omits some. The sample has 15,000 to 20,000 clones; 85% to 90% are singletons. The sequencing used peripheral blood, collected 28 days after the second AZD1222 dose. The receptors originated from an adult who received the AZD1222 COVID-19 vaccine. CDR3s include the opening cysteine and the closing phenylalanine or tryptophan. Each record gives: V gene, J gene, clone size, D gene, CDR3 DNA, CDR3 protein. The D gene is left open where the match is weak. The listing skips clone size in some rows; elsewhere it reads once, few, many or a size class.

TRBV6-6	TRBJ1-1	.	TRBD1	TGTGCCAGCGGACAGGGGGCGACCACTGAAGCTTTCTTT	CASGQGATTEAFF
TRBV28	TRBJ1-1	.	TRBD1	TGTGCCAGCAGGATTCCAGGGGGCACTGAAGCTTTCTTT	CASRIPGGTEAFF
TRBV6-5	TRBJ2-7	.	TRBD2	TGTGCCAGCATTACTGGACTAGCGGGATTCTACGAGCAGTACTTC	CASITGLAGFYEQYF
TRBV7-2	TRBJ2-1	few	TRBD1	TGTGCCAGCAGCTCGCTAGGACAGGGGCCCTACAATGAGCAGTTCTTC	CASSSLGQGPYNEQFF
TRBV28	TRBJ2-2	.	.	TGTGCCAGCAGACACCCAATTGGTGGGGAGGACACCGGGGAGCTGTTTTTT	CASRHPIGGEDTGELFF
TRBV19	TRBJ2-5	.	.	TGTGCCAGTAGCCCGTCGGGAGTCCAAGAGACCCAGTACTTC	CASSPSGVQETQYF
TRBV28	TRBJ1-4	.	.	TGTGCCAGCAGTTTACCGCATTGGGTAACTAATGAAAAACTGTTTTTT	CASSLPHWVTNEKLFF
TRBV7-2	TRBJ1-5	.	TRBD1	TGTGCCAGCAGCTTAGGGGACAGGGTTTATCAGCCCCAGCATTTT	CASSLGDRVYQPQHF
TRBV6-5	TRBJ1-3	.	.	TGTGCCAGCAGTTCGCACTCCAGGGGAGATGGAAACACCATATATTTT	CASSSHSRGDGNTIYF
TRBV5-1	TRBJ2-1	few	TRBD2	TGCGCCAGCAGCAGCGGGACTAGCGGGAGGGGCGTTAATGAGCAGTTCTTC	CASSSGTSGRGVNEQFF
TRBV29-1	TRBJ1-6	.	.	TGCAGCTCTTGGGGGTTTTCACCCCTCCACTTT	CSSWGFSPLHF
TRBV19	TRBJ2-1	.	TRBD2	TGTGCCAGTAGTATAGTTGGGATTGGACTAGCGGGGGGGCATAACAATGAGCAGTTCTTC	CASSIVGIGLAGGHNNEQFF
TRBV29-1	TRBJ2-1	.	TRBD2	TGCAGCGTTCTGTTCGCTAGCGGGAGATCGGGGCGTTCCTACAATGAGCAGTTCTTC	CSVLFASGRSGRSYNEQFF
TRBV6-6	TRBJ1-2	.	TRBD1	TGTGCCAGCAGTACCTCACAGGGGGCCTATGGCTACACCTTC	CASSTSQGAYGYTF
TRBV7-9	TRBJ1-1	.	.	TGTGCCAGCAATCGGGACACCCGTGTCACTGAAGCTTTCTTT	CASNRDTRVTEAFF
TRBV15	TRBJ1-5	.	.	TGTGCCACCAGCAGAGCGGGGACATGGCCGACGGGCAATCAGCCCCAGCATTTT	CATSRAGTWPTGNQPQHF
TRBV5-1	TRBJ1-2	once	.	TGCGCCAGCAGCGCCGGCGGGAACAGGGTTAACTATGGCTACACCTTC	CASSAGGNRVNYGYTF
TRBV11-3	TRBJ2-2	.	.	TGTGCCAGCAGCTTAGGGGGTTTTAGCGGGGAGCTGTTTTTT	CASSLGGFSGELFF
TRBV5-5	TRBJ2-1	.	TRBD2	TGTGCCAGCAGCTTGCTAGCGGCATACAATGAGCAGTTCTTC	CASSLLAAYNEQFF
TRBV29-1	TRBJ2-3	.	TRBD1	TGCAGCGTTGAGTCCGGGACAGGAGGCGATACGCAGTATTTT	CSVESGTGGDTQYF
TRBV4-1	TRBJ2-5	.	.	TGCGCCAGCAGCCAAGATTGGCTACAAGAGACCCAGTACTTC	CASSQDWLQETQYF
TRBV7-2	TRBJ1-1	.	TRBD1	TGTGCCAGCAGCTCACAAACAGGGGTGACTGAAGCTTTCTTT	CASSSQTGVTEAFF
TRBV2	TRBJ1-2	.	.	TGTGCCAGTGGAGAGACAGGAGGCTATGGCTACACCTTC	CASGETGGYGYTF
TRBV6-2/TRBV6-3	TRBJ1-5	.	TRBD1	TGTGCCAGCAGTCCCACCACAGGGGGTAGCAATCAGCCCCAGCATTTT	CASSPTTGGSNQPQHF
TRBV7-2	TRBJ2-3	.	.	TGTGCCAGCAGCTTAGGGACGCCCAGGACAGATACGCAGTATTTT	CASSLGTPRTDTQYF
TRBV11-2	TRBJ2-1	.	TRBD1	TGTGCCAGCAGCAAGACAGGGAATTGGGGCAATGAGCAGTTCTTC	CASSKTGNWGNEQFF
TRBV15	TRBJ1-4	once	.	TGTGCCACCAGCGGGGGCCCAGGCGTTAATGAAAAACTGTTTTTT	CATSGGPGVNEKLFF